This T cell receptor (beta chain) comes out of a study of PD-1 blockade in classical Hodgkin lymphoma (dated by TCRdb to the early 2020s). About the study as a whole: Nivolumab dosing was 3 mg/kg intravenously every 2 weeks, continuing until either disease progression or unacceptable toxicity. A peripheral blood immune signature of response to PD-1 blockade in classical Hodgkin lymphoma was defined using TCR beta sequencing and CyTOF. The study at large found these results: Trial patients with a complete response had baseline diversity similar to that of newly diagnosed patients, while partial responders and progressors had significantly lower diversity. Lower diversity was observed in patients in whom nivolumab was started less than 1 year after ASCT, and these patients were excluded from later analyses so that confounding by immune reconstitution would be avoided. Baseline TCR diversity was reported to be lower in newly diagnosed patients than in healthy donors, and even lower in relapsed/refractory patients. CD4+ but not CD8+ TCR diversity rose significantly by C4D1 (p=0.0027 vs p=0.16), most apparent in complete responders (p=0.02). The study was limited to a single clinical trial cohort, and causes of repertoire differences, possibly disease activity or prior therapy, remained undefined.

Trimming removed 6 bases from V and 5 bases from J, leaving 14 bases between the germline ends. The CDR3 spans 14 residues, from the cysteine through the phenylalanine. Only the CDR3 DNA is retained, 42 bases long and in frame from the first base. The germline V gene yields MDHEN for CDR1 and SYDVKM for CDR2. The Qiagen DNeasy kit was used to extract genomic DNA from unsorted PBMCs and from the negatively selected CD4+ and CD8+ fractions. TCR beta CDR3 regions were subjected to amplification by immunoSEQ multiplex PCR with primers that anneal to V and J segments. A synthetic immune receptor repertoire was used to minimize amplification bias, and any remaining bias was removed computationally after sequencing. Under the source paper's analysis protocol: Repertoire diversity was quantified as the Shannon entropy index using custom Python scripts. The unsorted, CD4+ and CD8+ repertoires were each analyzed separately, with the exception of combined analyses, where CD4+ and CD8+ sequences were merged in silico. A clone counted as expanded when the clone's frequency after treatment rose at least 2-fold relative to C1D1, and clones undetected at baseline were given a pseudocount of 0.5. Clones with 0 or 1 copy at C1D1 were classified as singleton clones, and clones with 2 or more copies were classified as non-singleton clones. Clones expanded in unsorted samples were assigned a CD4+, CD8+ or unknown annotation through matching of protein sequences in sorted samples from the same patient. Diversity changes from C1D1 to C4D1 were tested in paired samples using Wilcoxon tests. TCRdb carries this immuneACCESS record with in-frame sequences only. Its versions omit some clonotypes, under half of them owing to an unresolved V gene in the studies checked, with the rest unexplained. D and trimming come from the DNA, and the V and J calls and clone size come from that table. The sample table records roughly 20,000 clones; roughly 77% of these occur just once. The ten largest clones add up to roughly 20% of the sample.

The time point label corresponds to: cycle 4 day 1 (C4D1), after more than five weeks of nivolumab. All trial patients had relapsed after autologous stem cell transplantation, with cohorts A, B and C differing in prior brentuximab vedotin exposure. A total of more than 55 patients with relapsed/refractory classical Hodgkin lymphoma made up the trial cohort, and each patient's best overall response was complete response, partial response or progressive disease. Trial patients were treated with single-agent nivolumab in the multi-cohort phase II CheckMate 205 trial. Best overall response was determined by an independent review committee according to the 2007 International Working Group response criteria. Trial PBMCs were obtained immediately prior to nivolumab initiation (C1D1) and on therapy at cycle 2 day 1 and cycle 4 day 1. Peripheral blood was collected in 8 mL Vacutainer Cell Preparation Tubes, from which PBMCs were isolated by centrifugation and then cryopreserved.

This clone was detected only once. Its target antigen remains unknown. Within one base of it there is no much larger clone, and no base qualities were kept. Here the sequenced sample was peripheral blood mononuclear cells (PBMCs), taken before the fourth cycle of nivolumab. The rearrangement combines TRBV28 with TRBJ2-4, with the D gene call left open. This clonotype originated in a human donor with classical Hodgkin lymphoma. The CDR3 corresponds to CASRPYDRENIQYF. The bases are TGTGCCAGCAGGCCCTATGATAGGGAAAACATTCAGTACTTC.